Following are 5 T cell receptor beta chains from one sample sequenced in a study of shared clonotypes between healthy human individuals. TCRdb's copy holds only in-frame clones and misses some; the assay was immunoSEQ multiplex PCR. Among roughly 2.5 million clones listed, around nine tenths were seen once. The sample consisted of naive CD4+ T cells sorted from blood. Subset described: CD45RA+ positively selected. These receptor sequences come from a man between 18 and 35 years old in good health.

The chain links TRBV7-9 to TRBJ2-7; D possibly uses TRBD1 or TRBD2 (5 bases each). The V and J ends lost 5 bases and 5 bases respectively, with 16 bases between them. Germline V gene lookup returns CDR1 SEHNR and CDR2 FQNEAQ (reference sequence). The CDR3 is made up of 14 amino acids. CDR3 in amino acids: CASSRPGARDEQYF. CDR3 DNA: TGTGCCAGCAGCCGTCCCGGGGCCCGGGACGAGCAGTACTTC.

The gene calls are TRBV9 and TRBJ2-2; TRBD2 aligns across 8 bases. Germline V lookup: CDR1 SGDLS, CDR2 YYNGEE. The CDR3 has 16 residues. The J segment lost 4 bases and the V segment lost 2 bases, leaving 7 bases of the junction unmatched. CDR3 sequence: CASSVDTSGVTGELFF. CDR3 coding DNA: TGTGCCAGCAGCGTCGACACTAGCGGAGTCACCGGGGAGCTGTTTTTT.

The rearrangement links TRBV6-1 to TRBJ2-5, with D hard to call. The germline gives CDR1 MNHNS, CDR2 SASEGT. Between the trimmed V and J ends, which lost 8 bases and 3 bases, there was a span of 13 bases. The CDR3 loop spans 13 amino acids. CDR3 protein: CASSSPREETQYF. CDR3 sequence (DNA): TGTGCCAGCTCGTCCCCCCGTGAAGAGACCCAGTACTTC.

This chain joins TRBV28 and TRBJ1-1; 7 positions agree with TRBD1. Trimming at V came to 4 bases and at J to 5 bases, leaving 7 bases not matched to a gene. Germline assignment: CDR1 MDHEN and CDR2 SYDVKM. The CDR3 runs 14 residues. This CDR3 is CASSSDRDRTEAFF. The CDR3 DNA reads as TGTGCCAGCAGTTCTGACAGGGATAGGACTGAAGCTTTCTTT.

The genes are TRBV18 and TRBJ1-4, with a tentative D call TRBD1 (6 bases). V lost 0 bases and J lost 4, with 9 bases in between. CDR3 length: 15 amino acids. Germline V gene sequence: CDR1 KGHSH, CDR2 LQKENI. CDR3 nucleotide sequence: TGTGCCAGCTCACCACCGGGGGGCAATAATGAAAAACTGTTTTTT. Its translation: CASSPPGGNNEKLFF.